This TCR beta chain stems from a study of blood T cell repertoires in COVID-19. Study at large: COVID-19 samples, acute and convalescent, were from the United States, Italy and Spain. T cells, B-cell-depleted T cells, or PBMCs provided the cDNA or gDNA that served as material.

In germline, CDR1 is SGDLS, CDR2 YYNGEE. The CDR3 extends over 14 amino acids. The V end lost 4 bases, the J end lost 4 bases, and 11 bases lay between the germline ends. As processed by the authors: Reference gene primer amplification in the assay estimated nucleated cell counts. The table came from immunoSEQ multiplex PCR; TCRdb's copy has only in-frame clones and leaves some out. That table supplies the V and J calls and clone size; D and trimming were determined from the DNA. The data contain roughly 33,000 clones, just over 85% of them singletons. The V call is TRBV9, the J call TRBJ2-2; D possibly corresponds to TRBD1 (6 bases). The specimen sequenced was peripheral blood. The clonotype was recovered from a human donor in a cohort sampled during active COVID-19. The DNA of the CDR3 is TGTGCCAGCAGCACCACAGGGATCACCGGGGAGCTGTTTTTT. This translates into CASSTTGITGELFF.